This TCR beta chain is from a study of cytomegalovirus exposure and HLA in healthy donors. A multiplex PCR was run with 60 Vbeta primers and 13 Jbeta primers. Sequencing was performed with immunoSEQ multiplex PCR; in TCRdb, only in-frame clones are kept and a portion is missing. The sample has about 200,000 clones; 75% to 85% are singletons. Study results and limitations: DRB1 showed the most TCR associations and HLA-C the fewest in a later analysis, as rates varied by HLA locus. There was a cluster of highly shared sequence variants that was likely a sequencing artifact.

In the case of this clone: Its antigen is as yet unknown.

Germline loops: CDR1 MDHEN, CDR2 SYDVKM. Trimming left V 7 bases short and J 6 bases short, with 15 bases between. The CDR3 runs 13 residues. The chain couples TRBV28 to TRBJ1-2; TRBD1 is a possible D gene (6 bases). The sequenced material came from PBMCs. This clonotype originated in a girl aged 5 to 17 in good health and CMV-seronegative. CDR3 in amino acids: CASTFGQFNGYTF. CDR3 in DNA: TGTGCCAGCACCTTCGGACAGTTCAATGGCTACACCTTC.